This T cell receptor (beta chain) was identified during a study of beta chain features in type 1 diabetes. Study-level findings and limits: TCRB CDR3s were moderately but significantly shorter in Type 1 diabetes patients in all four CD4+ subsets. Type 1 diabetes patients had fewer VDJ junction insertions and more deletions.

Expressed TCRB transcripts got sequenced, as all isolated RNA was reverse transcribed. It was found that naive, central memory and regulatory T cell samples averaged roughly 3.6 million reads. Here immunoSEQ multiplex PCR was the method, and the copy in TCRdb shows in-frame clones only, minus some. The table lists about 150,000 clones, approximately 10% of them singletons. From germline, CDR1 is MDHEN and CDR2 SYDVKM. V was shortened by 2 bases and J by 8 bases, with 9 bases between the two germline ends. The length of the CDR3 is 12 residues. Note on this clone: As yet, its antigen is unknown. Other DNA sequences from this sample encode an identical CDR3 as well.

A single heparinised draw of roughly 120 mL on average was taken per donor. Sequenced material: central memory CD4+ T cells from blood. This rearrangement joins TRBV28 to TRBJ1-1; possible D gene TRBD1, 6 bases. This sequence was found in a woman in her twenties or thirties with type 1 diabetes. The DNA for the CDR3 is TGTGCCAGCAGTTTACAGGGGCTAGAAGCTTTCTTT. Protein: CASSLQGLEAFF.